This TCR beta chain derives from a study of T cell responses to AZD1222 COVID-19 vaccine (dated by TCRdb to the early 2020s). Turning to the overall study: Because spike-specific TCR depth and breadth did not differ between the two schedules, AZD1222 recipients who got a second dose at roughly 4 weeks were pooled with those who got a second dose at roughly 12 weeks. TCR sequencing was performed for roughly 240 trial participants, of whom 200 to 220 were given two doses of AZD1222 and roughly 25 were given two doses of MenACWY control vaccine. Enrollment into the trials was organized by age into subgroups of 18-55, 56-69 and 70-plus years, and those subgroups contained approximately 160, 26 and 62 TCR-sequenced participants, respectively.

The intended sense of this specimen's time point label: baseline before first vaccination. Vaccinee samples came from UK trials COV001 and COV002, including a single-blind randomized controlled phase 2/3 trial of AZD1222 (ChAdOx1 nCoV-19) in healthy adults. For TCRbeta chain sequencing, PBMC samples were collected from trial participants at day 0 and at day 28 after the second dose. A note on this clone: This clone's antigen is unknown. Base quality data are lacking; no much larger clone is found one base away.

The CDR3 regions of human TCRbeta chains were subjected to immunosequencing. As for how the authors treated the data: TCRs in the repertoires were matched against a reference library of SARS-CoV-2-specific TCRs that had been generated with the MIRA antigen-specificity platform. Breadth meant the fraction of unique TCRs that were SARS-CoV-2-associated, whereas depth meant the fraction of total T cells that were SARS-CoV-2-associated. Using the MIRA data, each spike-specific TCR was assigned both to the spike region to which the TCR was reactive and to a CD4 or CD8 class. Log10-transformed breadth and depth values were compared by one-way ANOVA with Sidak's multiple comparisons tests. The table was pulled from immuneACCESS by TCRdb, which kept in-frame rearrangements only. Such tables lose some clones; where checked, under half of the loss comes from unresolved V genes, and the rest has no known cause. D and trimming were read from the DNA, whereas the V and J calls and clone size are those reported in that table. For this sample there are approximately 150,000 clones; about 91% appear just once. 1.5% to 2% of the sample goes to the ten largest clones.

The full study reports these points: CD4 TCRs associated with the vaccine covered the entire spike protein, and the dominant responses were in regions 160-218 and 743-854. Most participants were white British and females outnumbered males, and the authors suggested that clonal diversity may have been underestimated. In the small 56-69-year group, the increase in depth fell short of significance, most likely because of low power. Conclusions about previously exposed vaccinees are limited because only six or seven AZD1222 recipients were SARS-CoV-2 seropositive at baseline. A significant rise in spike-specific TCR breadth and depth was observed after two AZD1222 doses relative to day 0 and relative to MenACWY recipients. Nearly half of unique spike-specific TCRs reportedly recognized epitopes outside regions mutated in the B.1.351 and B.1.1.7 variants. No day 14 peak-response samples were available, so repertoires were characterized only after the peak T cell response.

The CDR3 runs 15 residues from the cysteine to the phenylalanine. Only CDR3 DNA is held: 45 bases, read in frame from base 1. From the germline V gene (reference sequence), CDR1 is SGHKS and CDR2 is YYEKEE. Compared with germline, V lacks 4 bases and J lacks 7 bases; bases without a gene match: 7. The sequence derives from an adult in good health. The source material was peripheral blood, sampled on day 0 of AZD1222 vaccination. Recombination linked TRBV5-5 to TRBJ2-1, and TRBD2 aligns with 11 junction nucleotides. The CDR3 sequence is CASSPTSGRGNEQFF. The nucleotide sequence reads as follows: TGTGCCAGCAGCCCAACTAGCGGGAGAGGGAATGAGCAGTTCTTC.